The rows below give T cell receptor beta chains drawn from one sample of a study of blood T cell repertoires in COVID-19. Measured with immunoSEQ multiplex PCR; TCRdb has only the in-frame clones, and not every one. Here the sample spans more than 85,000 clones, about 80% being singletons. Sequenced sample: peripheral blood. Every receptor here comes from a human donor in a cohort sampled during active COVID-19. The CDR3 runs from the conserved cysteine through the conserved F or W. A D gene is named only where the DNA matches it firmly. The size entry is marked missing in some rows and otherwise reads once, few, many or a size class.

clone size,D gene,CDR3 length,V gene,J gene,CDR3 protein,CDR3 DNA
-,TRBD1,18,TRBV18,TRBJ1-5,CASSPVDRAPAGNQPQHF,TGTGCCAGCTCACCAGTGGACAGGGCTCCCGCTGGCAATCAGCCCCAGCATTTT
-,-,12,TRBV14,TRBJ2-1,CASSQAGIATFF,TGTGCCAGCAGCCAAGCGGGAATAGCTACATTCTTC
-,-,15,TRBV14,TRBJ1-4,CASSQAGLANEKLFF,TGTGCCAGCAGCCAAGCGGGACTGGCAAATGAAAAACTGTTTTTT
-,TRBD2,17,TRBV5-1,TRBJ2-3,CASSLTAGGLRKDTQYF,TGCGCCAGCAGCTTGACGGCGGGGGGGCTTCGCAAAGATACGCAGTATTTT
few,TRBD1,15,TRBV10-1,TRBJ2-2,CASTRQGSNTGELFF,TGCGCCAGCACCCGACAGGGTTCGAACACCGGGGAGCTGTTTTTT
-,-,16,TRBV21-1,TRBJ2-5,CASSKLQNRSQETQYF,TGTGCCAGCAGCAAACTACAGAATCGTAGCCAAGAGACCCAGTACTTC
-,-,13,TRBV10-3,TRBJ1-2,CAISGAASMSYTF,TGTGCCATCAGTGGGGCTGCCTCTATGAGCTACACCTTC
-,TRBD1,14,TRBV28,TRBJ1-1,CASSLNIRGQMAFF,TGTGCCAGCAGTTTGAATATCAGGGGGCAAATGGCTTTCTTT
-,-,13,TRBV19,TRBJ1-2,CASRGGVGQGYTF,TGTGCCAGTAGGGGCGGGGTTGGGCAGGGCTACACCTTC
-,TRBD1,18,TRBV18,TRBJ1-4,CASSPLTGTGSTNEKLFF,TGTGCCAGCTCACCTCTAACCGGGACAGGGTCAACTAATGAAAAACTGTTTTTT
-,-,12,TRBV27,TRBJ2-1,CASSPQGREQFF,TGTGCCAGCAGTCCACAGGGTCGAGAGCAGTTCTTC
-,TRBD1,17,TRBV7-8,TRBJ1-6,CASSLNPGQWGHSPLHF,TGTGCCAGCAGCCTGAATCCGGGACAGTGGGGGCATTCACCCCTCCACTTT
-,-,14,TRBV19,TRBJ1-6,CASSATVGVSPLHF,TGTGCCAGTAGCGCGACAGTTGGAGTTTCACCCCTCCACTTT
-,-,13,TRBV11-2,TRBJ2-3,CASRLGSTDTQYF,TGTGCCAGCAGGCTCGGGAGCACAGATACGCAGTATTTT
-,TRBD1,15,TRBV6-2/TRBV6-3,TRBJ1-2,CASSYSSGQLSGYTF,TGTGCCAGCAGTTACTCCTCGGGACAGCTCTCGGGCTACACCTTC
-,TRBD1,16,TRBV28,TRBJ1-6,CVSSSSTGGGHSPLHF,TGTGTCAGCAGTTCCTCGACAGGGGGAGGCCATTCACCCCTCCACTTT
once,-,13,TRBV24-1,TRBJ2-7,CATKGGNGNEQYF,TGTGCCACCAAAGGAGGAAACGGGAACGAGCAGTACTTC
-,-,15,TRBV6-5,TRBJ1-1,CASSYGGGRNTEAFF,TGTGCCAGCAGTTACGGGGGGGGGCGGAACACTGAAGCTTTCTTT
-,-,15,TRBV15,TRBJ2-1,CATSREAGGYNEQFF,TGTGCCACCAGCAGAGAGGCAGGTGGTTACAATGAGCAGTTCTTC
-,TRBD2,17,TRBV11-2,TRBJ2-3,CASSPGGSGGYTDTQYF,TGTGCCAGCAGCCCAGGGGGTAGCGGGGGATACACAGATACGCAGTATTTT
-,-,17,TRBV5-1,TRBJ2-3,CASSLVGGTAGTDTQYF,TGCGCCAGCAGCTTGGTAGGCGGGACCGCTGGTACAGATACGCAGTATTTT
-,-,13,TRBV13,TRBJ1-1,CASSSRGGTEAFF,TGTGCCAGCAGTTCTCGCGGGGGGACTGAAGCTTTCTTT
-,TRBD2,15,TRBV3-1/TRBV3-2,TRBJ2-1,CASSQSTGGANEQFF,TGTGCCAGCAGCCAGAGTACCGGGGGGGCAAATGAGCAGTTCTTC
-,-,14,TRBV7-9,TRBJ1-4,CASSLGHGNEKLFF,TGTGCCAGCAGCCTCGGACATGGTAATGAAAAACTGTTTTTT
-,-,15,TRBV25-1,TRBJ1-4,CASSDEGRTNEKLFF,TGTGCCAGCAGTGACGAGGGGAGGACTAATGAAAAACTGTTTTTT
-,TRBD2,19,TRBV10-2,TRBJ2-3,CASSEASTSGRAMADTQYF,TGCGCCAGCAGTGAGGCCTCCACTAGCGGGAGGGCCATGGCAGATACGCAGTATTTT
-,-,11,TRBV29-1,TRBJ1-2,CSVASGDGYTF,TGCAGCGTTGCGTCAGGGGATGGCTACACCTTC
-,TRBD2,15,TRBV5-8,TRBJ2-7,CASSLSGGASLGQYF,TGTGCCAGCAGTTTAAGCGGGGGGGCCAGTTTGGGGCAGTACTTC
once,-,15,TRBV15,TRBJ1-1,CATSREGAGTTEAFF,TGTGCCACCAGCAGAGAAGGGGCAGGAACTACTGAAGCTTTCTTT
-,-,12,TRBV7-9,TRBJ1-5,CASQGSNQPQHF,TGTGCCAGCCAGGGAAGCAATCAGCCCCAGCATTTT
-,-,15,TRBV5-1,TRBJ2-5,CASSFAPLAEETQYF,TGCGCCAGCAGCTTTGCCCCTTTGGCCGAAGAGACCCAGTACTTC
-,TRBD2,14,TRBV19,TRBJ2-1,CASSMATSGLEQFF,TGTGCCAGTAGTATGGCGACTAGCGGCCTTGAGCAGTTCTTC